The 20 T cell receptor beta chains below come from one sample, sequenced in a study of blood T cells in healthy people across ages. Alongside a J-beta primer mix, a sample-barcoded 5' primer served in a second PCR lasting about 7 to 12 cycles. One entry per CDR3 protein, called by TCRdb with MiXCR from the 5' RACE reads. The profile covers around 2 million distinct CDR3 sequences, with about two fifths appearing a single time and more than 20% taken by the ten largest. Sequences were obtained from blood. The origin of the receptors is a human donor in good health.

This clonotype was seen only a few times. This chain joins TRBV7-9 and TRBJ2-7; D remains unclear. The CDR3 is made up of 12 amino acids. The germline V gene has CDR1 SEHNR and CDR2 FQNEAQ (reference sequence). V lost 5 bases, J lost 5 bases, and 10 bases lay in between. CDR3 nucleotide sequence: TGTGCCAGCAGCCCGCCAACGGACGAGCAGTACTTC. Protein sequence: CASSPPTDEQYF.

In this sample, this clonotype turned up a few times. The chain links TRBV20-1 to TRBJ2-1, with D possibly TRBD2 on 6 matching bases. The V gene's germline CDR1 is DFQATT and CDR2 SNEGSKA (reference sequence). CDR3 length: 14 residues. With 6 bases removed from V and 3 bases from J, the gap between germline ends came to 15 bases. The CDR3 loop is CSALGTLLYNEQFF. In DNA, the CDR3 is TGCAGTGCCCTCGGGACTCTACTCTACAATGAGCAGTTCTTC.

This clonotype appeared a few times. The rearrangement uses TRBV6-5 and TRBJ1-5, with D perhaps TRBD1 (6 bases). This CDR3 comprises 14 residues. Germline V gene lookup returns CDR1 MNHEY and CDR2 SVGAGI. Trimming removed 9 bases from V and 3 bases from J, with 15 bases in between. CDR3 coding DNA: TGTGCCAGTTCCCCGGGACACCTCAATCAGCCCCAGCATTTT. Amino acid sequence: CASSPGHLNQPQHF.

This clonotype has only one observation. The CDR3 DNA reads TGTGCCAGCGATCCGCCGGGGCAGAGGACCACAGATACGCAGTATTTT. Protein product: CASDPPGQRTTDTQYF. The chain is built from TRBV6-1 and TRBJ2-3; D may match TRBD1 or TRBD2 (5 bases each). Germline CDR1 MNHNS, CDR2 SASEGT. Trimming took off 8 bases at V and 2 bases at J, with 20 bases between the two ends. This CDR3 region has 16 residues.

The V call is TRBV9, the J call TRBJ1-2; 7 nucleotides match TRBD1. CDR1 is SGDLS and CDR2 is YYNGEE in the germline V gene. This CDR3 region has 13 residues. The V gene end was trimmed by 4 bases and the J gene end by 5 bases; junction bases not matched to a gene: 5. CDR3 residues: CASSSGQRYGYTF. CDR3 nucleotides: TGTGCCAGCAGCTCGGGACAGAGATATGGCTACACCTTC.

This clonotype was detected a few times. The V call is TRBV6-5, the J call TRBJ2-3, with unresolved D. This CDR3 has 16 residues. Germline V gene lookup returns CDR1 MNHEY and CDR2 SVGAGI. The V end lost 4 bases, the J end lost 5 bases, and 19 bases lay between the germline ends. The CDR3 spells CASSSNGRAMEDTQYF. The CDR3 DNA reads as TGTGCCAGCAGTTCGAATGGCCGTGCGATGGAAGATACGCAGTATTTT.

This clonotype was found once. The germline gene is not matched at one end of the junction; a read error may be the cause. The rearrangement uses TRBV5-1 and TRBJ2-6; D is perhaps TRBD1 (6 bases). From germline, CDR1 is SGHRS and CDR2 YFSETQ. CDR3 length: 16 amino acids. CDR3 sequence: CTSRETGLSGANVLTF. The CDR3 nucleotides are TGCACCAGCAGAGAAACAGGGCTATCTGGGGCCAACGTCCTGACTTTC.

The J gene is TRBJ2-3, the V gene TRBV29-1, with TRBD2 identical over 11 bases. The CDR3 is made up of 18 amino acids. Germline CDR1 reads SQVTM; CDR2 reads ANQGSEA. Trimming cost V 3 bases and J 0 bases; bases outside gene matches: 11. CDR3 amino acids: CSVDGVTSGAISTDTQYF. In DNA form, the CDR3 reads TGCAGCGTTGATGGAGTGACTAGCGGGGCGATTAGCACAGATACGCAGTATTTT.

The chain combines TRBV3-1 with TRBJ2-7, with a weak D call TRBD2 (7 bases). The germline V gene has CDR1 LGHDT and CDR2 YNNKEL (reference sequence). V lost 2 bases and J lost 4, with 21 bases in between. This CDR3 contains 17 residues. The CDR3 DNA sequence: TGTGCCAGCAGCCAACCCGTGGGGGGGGCGACCTTATACGAGCAGTACTTC. Translated, it gives CASSQPVGGATLYEQYF.

The chain combines TRBV6-5 with TRBJ2-3; D is unresolved. Germline V gene lookup returns CDR1 MNHEY and CDR2 SVGAGI. V lost 6 bases and J 8 bases, leaving 9 bases between the germline ends. The CDR3 loop spans 11 amino acids. The chain's CDR3 is CASRRMTTQYF. CDR3 coding DNA: TGTGCCAGCAGAAGGATGACTACGCAGTATTTT.

Comment on this clonotype: Compared with germline, one end of the junction differs, possibly owing to a read error. The CDR3 loop is CASSFPSWGPYNKQFF. CDR3 nucleotide sequence: TGTGCCAGCAGTTTTCCTTCGTGGGGTCCCTACAATAAGCAGTTCTTC. The rearrangement joins TRBV6-5 to TRBJ2-1; D is uncertain. Germline V gene lookup returns CDR1 MNHEY and CDR2 SVGAGI. The CDR3 spans 16 residues.

This clonotype was found a few times. The junction and the germline gene differ at one end; a read error may be behind it. This rearrangement joins TRBV5-1 to TRBJ2-3; D is undetermined. Germline CDR1 and CDR2: SGHRS and YFSETQ. This CDR3 region has 15 residues. The CDR3 nucleotides read TGTGCCAGCAGCCTCCTCGGGCTGGGCACAGATACGCAGTATTTT. This gives the protein CASSLLGLGTDTQYF.

The chain couples TRBV15 to TRBJ1-5; D ambiguous. Germline lookup yields CDR1 LNHNV and CDR2 YYDKDF (reference sequence). V was shortened by 2 bases and J by 7 bases, with 6 bases between the two germline ends. CDR3 size: 12 residues. DNA for the CDR3: TGTGCCACCAGCAGACTGAAGCAGCCCCAGCATTTT. Its protein product is CATSRLKQPQHF.

The chain couples TRBV6-2 or TRBV6-3 to TRBJ1-1; a possible D gene is TRBD1 (5 bases). Germline V gene data show CDR1 as MNHEY and CDR2 as SVGEGT. The CDR3 is 13 amino acids. Trimming removed 11 bases at V and 4 bases at J, with 17 bases between. The CDR3, as DNA: TGTGCCGGAATGACTGATGGGGCCACTGAAGCTTTCTTT. Protein sequence: CAGMTDGATEAFF.

This clonotype has a handful of counts. V usage is TRBV20-1 and J usage is TRBJ2-5; TRBD1 matches 7 bases. Germline lookup yields CDR1 DFQATT and CDR2 SNEGSKA (reference sequence). The CDR3 is 15 amino acids. V lost 5 bases, J lost 7 bases, and 16 bases stayed unmatched. This chain's CDR3 is CSAASGTVDRGTQYF. In DNA, the CDR3 is TGCAGTGCTGCGTCCGGGACAGTAGATCGAGGGACCCAGTACTTC.

This clonotype was picked up a small number of times. The rearrangement links TRBV6-6 to TRBJ1-1, with 7 bases aligning to TRBD1. Per the germline V gene, CDR1 is MNHNY and CDR2 is SVGAGI (reference sequence). The CDR3 contains 17 residues. The V and J ends lost 0 bases and 5 bases, in that order; junction bases with no gene match: 12. The DNA for the CDR3 is TGTGCCAGCAGTTACTCGAGTTCATCCGACAGGGAAACTGAAGCTTTCTTT. The encoded protein is CASSYSSSSDRETEAFF.

This clonotype appeared a few times. V gene TRBV10-3 combines with J gene TRBJ1-2, with D hard to call. This CDR3 contains 13 residues. Deletions cut 6 bases from V and 4 bases from J, with 12 bases between. CDR1 is ENHRY, CDR2 SYGVKD, per germline. The CDR3 region has the DNA TGTGCCATCAGGGAGCGAGGCTCCTATGGCTACACCTTC. Its translation is CAIRERGSYGYTF.

J is TRBJ2-2 and V is TRBV12-3 or TRBV12-4, with TRBD1 matching over 9 bases. This CDR3 has 15 amino acids. The J segment lost 7 bases and the V segment lost 4 bases, leaving 7 bases of the junction unmatched. The DNA for the CDR3 is TGTGCCAGCAGTTCCGGGACAGGGACAATCGGGGAGCTGTTTTTT. Protein product: CASSSGTGTIGELFF.

This clonotype has a handful of counts. The J gene is TRBJ1-4, the V gene TRBV7-2; D is ambiguous. The V and J ends lost 3 bases and 4 bases respectively, with 9 bases between them. Germline V gene data show CDR1 as SGHTA and CDR2 as FQGNSA. The CDR3 is 14 amino acids. The CDR3 protein is CASSLSWGNEKLFF. CDR3 DNA: TGTGCCAGCAGCTTGTCTTGGGGTAATGAAAAACTGTTTTTT.

The gene calls are TRBV6-2 or TRBV6-3 and TRBJ2-7; 9 nucleotides line up with TRBD1. The CDR3 consists of 13 residues. CDR1 and CDR2 from the germline V gene are MNHEY and SVGEGT. With 0 bases clipped from V and 7 bases from J, the junction kept 1 base outside the gene matches. The CDR3 protein is CASSYSGQGEQYF. Here the CDR3 DNA reads TGTGCCAGCAGTTACTCGGGACAGGGAGAGCAGTACTTC.